The clone carrying this T cell receptor beta chain turned up a few times. Germline CDR1 and CDR2: SGHRS and YFSETQ. The CDR3 contains 14 residues. With 4 bases clipped from V and 7 bases from J, the junction kept 8 bases outside the gene matches. This sample is drawn from a study of T cells in Graves' hyperthyroidism and ophthalmopathy. RNA transcripts provided the source from which TCR beta CDR3 regions were amplified. First-round RT-PCR targeting the TCR CDR3 was performed with the HTBI primer set. Each CDR3 protein is one row after TCRdb ran MiXCR on the multiplex PCR reads. This table holds 550,000 to 850,000 distinct CDR3 sequences, around 20% found once.

This clonotype was sampled from a woman in her forties or fifties with Graves' hyperthyroidism that later progressed to Graves' ophthalmopathy. The specimen was blood. The chain is built from TRBV5-1 and TRBJ1-2; 9 nucleotides match TRBD1. CDR3 coding DNA: TGCGCCAGCAGCGTCTGGACAGGGGAGGGTGGCTACACCTTC. Its translation: CASSVWTGEGGYTF.